The 17 T cell receptor beta chains below come from one sample, sequenced in a study of early T cells in non-severe SARS-CoV-2 infection (dated by TCRdb to about 2021). The method was 5' RACE. The run used a NextSeq 500. TCRdb handled the public reads itself, with Q25 trimming in fastp and clone calling in MiXCR, and kept productive beta chains. Under each unique CDR3 protein, matching rows form one entry showing the most common genes and DNA. This sample gives tens of thousands of distinct CDR3 sequences in total; 8.8% of them show up just once. The ten most abundant clones make up 13% of the sample. Sample: whole blood, taken at baseline. Receptors originate from an adult who was a healthcare worker with PCR-confirmed SARS-CoV-2 infection or an uninfected control (not recorded which).

This clonotype has a handful of counts. This chain uses TRBV7-2 with TRBJ2-3; the D gene is possibly TRBD1 (6 bases). This CDR3 has 14 residues. The V gene's germline CDR1 is SGHTA and CDR2 FQGNSA. Deletions cut 4 bases from V and 1 base from J, with 9 bases between. CDR3 sequence (DNA): TGTGCCAGCAGCTCCGAGGGGGGCACAGATACGCAGTATTTT. This codes for CASSSEGGTDTQYF.

This clonotype was detected many times. The CDR3 bases are TGTGCCAGCTCCTCACAGGGGAACACTGAAGCTTTCTTT. Translation gives CASSSQGNTEAFF. The chain is built from TRBV18 and TRBJ1-1, with D perhaps TRBD1 (6 bases). This CDR3 is built from 13 residues. Trimming took off 6 bases at V and 1 base at J, with 9 bases between the two ends. The germline CDR1 and CDR2 sequences are KGHSH and LQKENI.

This clonotype came up a few times. The V and J genes are TRBV12-3 or TRBV12-4 and TRBJ1-2, with D unclear. This CDR3 is built from 13 residues. Trimming pared 7 bases from V and 8 bases from J, leaving 17 bases between. Written as DNA, the CDR3 is TGTGCCAGCACCAGACTAGGGTACGAAGGCTACACCTTC. Amino acids: CASTRLGYEGYTF.

This clonotype was seen only a few times. The CDR3 DNA reads TGTGCCAGCAGTTACGCCCCCGGGGGGCTGAACACTGAAGCTTTCTTT. Amino acid sequence: CASSYAPGGLNTEAFF. The chain employs TRBV6-6 and TRBJ1-1; tentatively, D is TRBD1 (6 bases). The CDR3 runs 16 residues. Trimming removed 2 bases from V and 0 bases from J, with 13 bases in between. Germline CDR1 and CDR2: MNHNY and SVGAGI (reference sequence).

This clonotype was counted ten times or more. This sequence joins TRBV3-1 and TRBJ2-3; D is possibly TRBD1 or TRBD2 (7 bases each). CDR3 length: 17 residues. V gave up 0 bases and J gave up 1 base, with 14 bases separating them. Looked up from germline, CDR1 is LGHDT and CDR2 is YNNKEL (reference sequence). In nucleotides, the CDR3 is TGTGCCAGCAGCCAAGATCGAAGCGGGACAGGCACAGATACGCAGTATTTT. It is translated as CASSQDRSGTGTDTQYF.

This clonotype appeared many times. This rearrangement joins TRBV7-9 to TRBJ2-7; D ambiguous. The germline CDR1 and CDR2 sequences are SEHNR and FQNEAQ (reference sequence). The CDR3 has 11 amino acids. CDR3 residues: CAINQGYEQYF. The CDR3 DNA reads TGTGCTATCAACCAAGGGTACGAGCAGTACTTC.

This clonotype showed up many times. The CDR3 DNA sequence: TGTGCCATCAGTGCGGACGGGGGGCGCAGGGACATTCAGTACTTC. This encodes CAISADGGRRDIQYF. The rearrangement uses TRBV10-3 and TRBJ2-4, with D perhaps TRBD2 (7 bases). The CDR3 is made up of 15 amino acids. Trimming removed 4 bases from V and 8 bases from J, with 18 bases in between. In germline, CDR1 is ENHRY, CDR2 SYGVKD.

This clonotype came up many times. This rearrangement joins TRBV5-1 to TRBJ2-3; 7 bases match TRBD1. Germline V CDR1 and CDR2: SGHRS, YFSETQ. Trimming took 3 bases from V and 4 from J; bases not matched to a gene: 5. This CDR3 contains 14 residues. CDR3 nucleotides: TGCGCCAGCAGCTCCCCCGACAGGGCAGATACGCAGTATTTT. This codes for CASSSPDRADTQYF.

A few counts support this clonotype. The rearrangement joins TRBV9 to TRBJ2-1; the D is unclear. The CDR3 contains 14 residues. V lost 0 bases and J lost 3, with 7 bases in between. Germline V gene sequence: CDR1 SGDLS, CDR2 YYNGEE. The CDR3 protein is CASSVGGSYNEQFF. The CDR3 DNA sequence: TGTGCCAGCAGCGTAGGCGGCAGCTACAATGAGCAGTTCTTC.

The table lists this clonotype with many counts. The chain uses TRBV5-1 and TRBJ2-2; 9 nucleotides line up with TRBD1. Germline-derived CDR1 and CDR2 are SGHRS and YFSETQ. Trimming removed 4 bases from V and 4 bases from J; junction bases left unmatched: 14. The CDR3 runs 18 residues. The CDR3 spells CASSDRERGQGRTGELFF. The CDR3 coding sequence is TGCGCCAGCAGCGATAGAGAAAGGGGACAGGGTCGCACCGGGGAGCTGTTTTTT.

The V and J genes are TRBV7-2 and TRBJ2-5, with a tentative D call TRBD2 (5 bases). In germline, CDR1 is SGHTA, CDR2 FQGNSA. V shed 7 bases and J shed 2 bases, with 14 bases lying between them. The CDR3 is 14 amino acids. The CDR3 coding sequence is TGTGCCAGCACTACTAGAACCCTACAAGAGACCCAGTACTTC. As protein: CASTTRTLQETQYF.

The rearrangement links TRBV19 to TRBJ1-1; D is unclear. The germline V gene encodes CDR1 LNHDA and CDR2 SQIVND (reference sequence). Trimming took 7 bases from V and 8 from J, leaving 17 bases between them. This CDR3 contains 13 residues. This chain's CDR3 is CASTTNGPKEAFF. The CDR3 bases are TGTGCCAGTACCACTAACGGACCGAAGGAAGCTTTCTTT.

Only a few counts were recorded for this clonotype. The chain carries TRBV9 and TRBJ2-3, with 9 bases fitting TRBD2. J gave up 4 bases and V 3 bases, and 9 bases lay outside the gene matches. The germline V gene has CDR1 SGDLS and CDR2 YYNGEE. The CDR3 has 16 residues. Here the CDR3 reads CASSAAGTSYADTQYF. The CDR3 DNA sequence: TGTGCCAGCAGCGCAGCCGGGACTAGCTACGCAGATACGCAGTATTTT.

This chain connects TRBV6-6 to TRBJ2-5; D might be TRBD2 (5 bases). Trimming pared 7 bases from V and 3 bases from J, leaving 9 bases between. In germline, CDR1 is MNHNY, CDR2 SVGAGI (reference sequence). This CDR3 contains 12 residues. The CDR3 sequence: CASKKREETQYF. The CDR3, as DNA: TGTGCCAGCAAAAAGAGGGAAGAGACCCAGTACTTC.

Many counts were recorded for this clonotype. The chain uses TRBV6-6 and TRBJ2-7; a possible D gene is TRBD1 (6 bases). CDR1 is MNHNY, CDR2 SVGAGI, per germline (reference sequence). The CDR3 length is 14 residues. Trimming removed 6 bases at V and 5 bases at J, with 17 bases between. The CDR3 loop reads CASRSRQEGDEQYF. Here the CDR3 DNA reads TGTGCCAGCAGATCACGACAGGAAGGGGACGAGCAGTACTTC.

The sample holds a few counts of this clonotype. The chain links TRBV20-1 to TRBJ2-1; 8 nucleotides match TRBD2. Germline assignment: CDR1 DFQATT and CDR2 SNEGSKA (reference sequence). This CDR3 is 14 amino acids long. V lost 4 bases to trimming and J lost 10 bases; unmatched junction nucleotides: 12. The CDR3 nucleotides read TGCAGTGCTATCGAAGCGGGAGCCAGCGGGGAGCAGTTCTTC. This translates into CSAIEAGASGEQFF.

CDR3 nucleotide sequence: TGTGCCAGCAGCCCCTTTGAGGGTGAGCAGTTCTTC. This codes for CASSPFEGEQFF. The chain combines TRBV9 with TRBJ2-1, with a weak D call TRBD2 (5 bases). Germline CDR1 reads SGDLS; CDR2 reads YYNGEE. The CDR3 length is 12 residues. With 4 bases removed from V and 9 bases from J, the gap between germline ends came to 11 bases. Variable domain in full (rest from reference TRBV9 and TRBJ2-1): DSGVTQTPKHLITATGQRVTLRCSPRSGDLSVYWYQQSLDQGLQFLIQYYNGEERAKGNILERFSAQQFPDLHSELNLSSLELGDSALYFCASSPFEGEQFFGPGTRLTVL.